The 30 T cell receptor beta chains listed next were all sequenced from one sample in a study of Tregs in tolerant kidney transplant recipients. The nonmyeloablative bone marrow transplants came from related graft donors, with transient mixed chimerism. Assay: immunoSEQ multiplex PCR; the TCRdb copy retains only in-frame clones and omits some. The data show over 70,000 clones, with 90% to 95% seen just once and around 1.6% held by the top ten. Specimen: CD4+ T cells from blood (PBMCs), collected 24 months after the transplant. The receptors were sampled from a human patient who received a combined kidney and bone marrow transplant. Some T cells may originate from the graft donor.

The chain has TRBV4-3 and TRBJ2-1, with 7 bases matching TRBD2. With V trimmed by 0 bases and J by 5 bases, 7 bases remained unmatched. Germline CDR1 and CDR2: LGHNA and YSLEER. The CDR3 has 16 amino acids. The CDR3 is CASSQEPLAADNEQFF. CDR3 nucleotide sequence: TGCGCCAGCAGCCAAGAACCCCTAGCGGCCGACAATGAGCAGTTCTTC.

A single count supports this clone. This chain's CDR3 is CASSMHPGQAYNEQFF. In DNA, the CDR3 is TGTGCCAGCAGTATGCACCCGGGACAGGCTTACAATGAGCAGTTCTTC. This sequence joins TRBV7-6 and TRBJ2-1; 8 bases line up with TRBD1. The CDR3 totals 16 residues. The V segment lost 6 bases and the J segment 4 bases; nucleotides outside the gene matches: 11. Per the germline V gene, CDR1 is SGHVS and CDR2 is FNYEAQ.

The V gene is TRBV10-3, the J gene TRBJ2-6; TRBD1 matches at 7 bases. The CDR3 loop spans 15 amino acids. The germline V gene encodes CDR1 ENHRY and CDR2 SYGVKD. The junction had 4 bases not matched to a gene; V was cut back by 6 bases and J by 2 bases. CDR3 nucleotide sequence: TGTGCCATCAGAGTGACAGGGACTGGGGCCAACGTCCTGACTTTC. This gives the protein CAIRVTGTGANVLTF.

J is TRBJ2-1 and V is TRBV4-3, with TRBD2 matching over 8 bases. There are 16 residues in the CDR3. CDR1 and CDR2 (germline): LGHNA, YSLEER. The trim removed 1 base at V and 6 bases at J, leaving 8 bases unmatched. The DNA for the CDR3 is TGCGCCAGCAGCCAAGTTCCGGGACTAGGGGGCAATGAGCAGTTCTTC. Encoded protein: CASSQVPGLGGNEQFF.

This clone came up once. This rearrangement joins TRBV6-1 to TRBJ2-5; perhaps TRBD2 as D (6 bases). The germline V gene encodes CDR1 MNHNS and CDR2 SASEGT. V lost 2 bases to trimming and J lost 1 base, with 14 bases between them. The CDR3 sequence is 16 residues long. CDR3 sequence reads: CASSEQVLAPQETQYF. In DNA, the CDR3 is TGTGCCAGCAGTGAACAGGTTCTAGCGCCCCAAGAGACCCAGTACTTC.

The rearrangement joins TRBV18 to TRBJ2-3, with a possible D match to TRBD2 (5 bases). Germline CDR1 KGHSH, CDR2 LQKENI. The length of the CDR3 is 14 residues. V lost 3 bases to trimming and J lost 0 bases, with 7 bases between them. CDR3 loop: CASSPGRSTDTQYF. CDR3 DNA sequence: TGTGCCAGCTCACCGGGGAGAAGCACAGATACGCAGTATTTT.

This clone has just one count. This sample also contains other DNA sequences that code for the same CDR3. The chain couples TRBV7-2 to TRBJ2-7; the D is unclear. The CDR3 extends over 14 amino acids. Trimming cost V 1 base and J 4 bases, with 11 bases left between them. Per germline, CDR1 SGHTA and CDR2 FQGNSA. The CDR3 is CASSLDLGRYEQYF. The CDR3, as DNA: TGTGCCAGCAGCTTAGACTTAGGCAGGTACGAGCAGTACTTC.

This chain uses TRBV10-3 with TRBJ2-7; 14 bases align to TRBD2. With V trimmed by 5 bases and J by 7 bases, 7 bases remained unmatched. This CDR3 has 15 amino acids. The germline V gene has CDR1 ENHRY and CDR2 SYGVKD. CDR3 region: CAISPEGLAGEEQYF. In DNA, the CDR3 is TGTGCCATCAGTCCTGAGGGACTAGCGGGGGAAGAGCAGTACTTC.

V gene TRBV5-8 combines with J gene TRBJ2-7; TRBD2 matches at 9 bases. This CDR3 spans 16 amino acids. Germline lookup yields CDR1 SGHTS and CDR2 YDEGEE. V lost 5 bases and J lost 7; bases outside the gene matches: 16. This CDR3 is CASSSLQLAGVGEQYF. Written as DNA, the CDR3 is TGTGCCAGCAGTTCACTCCAGTTAGCGGGAGTGGGTGAGCAGTACTTC.

The rearrangement uses TRBV30 and TRBJ2-1; 8 nucleotides align to TRBD2. This CDR3 contains 11 residues. V lost 5 bases and J lost 14; bases outside the gene matches: 8. CDR1 is GTSNPN and CDR2 is SVGIG in the germline V gene (reference sequence). The CDR3 DNA reads as TGTGCCTGGTACGCCGGGAGGGCGAAGTTCTTC. It translates to CAWYAGRAKFF.

The rearrangement links TRBV5-1 to TRBJ2-1, with 10 bases matching TRBD2. Germline lookup yields CDR1 SGHRS and CDR2 YFSETQ. The CDR3 covers 15 residues. J gave up 7 bases and V 4 bases, and 8 bases lay outside the gene matches. CDR3 sequence (DNA): TGCGCCAGCAGCACCCGACTAGCGGGTGATAATGAGCAGTTCTTC. Translating it yields CASSTRLAGDNEQFF.

This clone was picked up a small number of times. The chain couples TRBV18 to TRBJ1-4; D is possibly TRBD1 (6 bases). Germline values: CDR1 KGHSH, CDR2 LQKENI. The V end was cut by 4 bases, the J end by 6 bases, with 12 bases between. CDR3 length equals 14 residues. CDR3 coding DNA: TGTGCCAGCTCACTACAGGGCGTAGATGAAAAACTGTTTTTT. This sequence encodes CASSLQGVDEKLFF. Combining the CDR3 with reference TRBV18 and TRBJ1-4 gives the whole variable domain NAGVMQNPRHLVRRRGQEARLRCSPMKGHSHVYWYRQLPEEGLKFMVYLQKENIIDESGMPKERFSAEFPKEGPSILRIQQVVRGDSAAYFCASSLQGVDEKLFFGSGTQLSVL.

With respect to this clone: An end of the junction differs from the germline gene, which may be a read error. Other nucleotide sequences from this sample produce the same CDR3. The V call is TRBV18, the J call TRBJ1-6, with TRBD1 matching 7 bases. This CDR3 spans 14 amino acids. From germline, CDR1 is KGHSH and CDR2 LQKENI. The CDR3 coding sequence is TGTGCCAGCTCACCTGACAGGGTTGATTCCCCCCTCCACTTT. Translating it yields CASSPDRVDSPLHF.

This sequence joins TRBV28 and TRBJ1-2, with D perhaps TRBD1 (5 bases). V was shortened by 4 bases and J by 3 bases, with 15 bases between the two germline ends. The CDR3 covers 15 residues. Looked up from germline, CDR1 is MDHEN and CDR2 is SYDVKM. CDR3 nucleotides: TGTGCCAGCAGTTCTCCTCCCGGGGGGGACTATGGCTACACCTTC. Translating it yields CASSSPPGGDYGYTF.

In its sample, this clone was seen once. The chain recombines TRBV18 with TRBJ2-1, with TRBD2 matching 11 bases. The V gene end was trimmed by 1 base and the J gene end by 4 bases; junction bases not matched to a gene: 0. The CDR3 totals 15 residues. From germline, CDR1 is KGHSH and CDR2 LQKENI. This chain's CDR3 is CASSPRTSGYNEQFF. The CDR3 DNA follows: TGTGCCAGCTCACCACGGACTAGCGGGTACAATGAGCAGTTCTTC.

This rearrangement joins TRBV2 to TRBJ1-1; TRBD1 might be the D (6 bases). Germline values: CDR1 SNHLY, CDR2 FYNNEI. The length of the CDR3 is 15 residues. V was trimmed by 4 bases and J by 1 base, leaving 13 bases between them. The chain's CDR3 is CASSVRTAENTEAFF. The CDR3 bases are TGTGCCAGCAGTGTTAGGACAGCAGAGAACACTGAAGCTTTCTTT.

This chain links TRBV28 with TRBJ2-2; D possibly corresponds to TRBD2 (5 bases). CDR1 and CDR2 (germline): MDHEN, SYDVKM. This CDR3 has 16 amino acids. Trimming left V 7 bases short and J 3 bases short, with 18 bases between. CDR3 residues: CASTPLEGLYTGELFF. CDR3 in DNA: TGTGCCAGCACCCCCCTAGAGGGTCTTTACACCGGGGAGCTGTTTTTT.

The rearrangement uses TRBV5-1 and TRBJ2-1; 8 nucleotides agree with TRBD2. The CDR3 has 18 residues. Germline lookup yields CDR1 SGHRS and CDR2 YFSETQ. J gave up 2 bases and V 3 bases, and 13 bases lay outside the gene matches. CDR3 bases: TGCGCCAGCAGCTCCACGGGGACTCGGGGGGGGGCCTACAATGAGCAGTTCTTC. Amino acid sequence: CASSSTGTRGGAYNEQFF.

This chain connects TRBV19 to TRBJ1-5, with a tentative D call TRBD1 (6 bases). Trimming removed 7 bases from V and 5 bases from J, with 15 bases in between. There are 14 residues in the CDR3. The germline V gene has CDR1 LNHDA and CDR2 SQIVND (reference sequence). The CDR3 nucleotides are TGTGCCAGTAATCCCGGGACACCTTATCAGCCCCAGCATTTT. Residues: CASNPGTPYQPQHF.

This chain links TRBV6-6 with TRBJ2-5; D possibly corresponds to TRBD1 (6 bases). CDR3 length: 14 residues. The V end lost 6 bases, the J end lost 1 base, and 12 bases lay between the germline ends. Germline V CDR1 and CDR2: MNHNY, SVGAGI (reference sequence). CDR3 in DNA: TGTGCCAGCAGACCGGGACAACGCCAAGAGACCCAGTACTTC. Translated: CASRPGQRQETQYF.

The chain carries TRBV11-2 and TRBJ1-1; no clear D gene. Trimming cost V 4 bases and J 0 bases, with 12 bases left between them. The CDR3 sequence is 15 residues long. Per germline, CDR1 SGHAT and CDR2 FQNNGV. CDR3 region: CASSSWPNLNTEAFF. The CDR3 nucleotides read TGTGCCAGCAGCTCTTGGCCCAACCTGAACACTGAAGCTTTCTTT. Complete variable domain (other parts from reference TRBV11-2 and TRBJ1-1): EAGVAQSPRYKIIEKRQSVAFWCNPISGHATLYWYQQILGQGPKLLIQFQNNGVVDDSQLPKDRFSAERLKGVDSTLKIQPAKLEDSAVYLCASSSWPNLNTEAFFGQGTRLTVV.

This chain uses TRBV5-1 with TRBJ2-3, with TRBD2 matching 9 bases. Germline V gene lookup returns CDR1 SGHRS and CDR2 YFSETQ. The trim removed 5 bases at V and 3 bases at J, leaving 7 bases unmatched. The CDR3 runs to 15 residues. The CDR3 region has the DNA TGCGCCAGCAGGGGTAGCGGGGGAGGGACAGATACGCAGTATTTT. This encodes CASRGSGGGTDTQYF.

The rearrangement links TRBV19 to TRBJ2-5, with D possibly TRBD1 on 6 matching bases. The V end was cut by 7 bases, the J end by 4 bases, with 19 bases between. Germline assignment: CDR1 LNHDA and CDR2 SQIVND (reference sequence). There are 15 residues in the CDR3. The CDR3 spells CASTPSGGLRETQYF. CDR3 nucleotides: TGTGCCAGTACCCCGAGTGGGGGCCTCCGAGAGACCCAGTACTTC. Using reference TRBV19 and TRBJ2-5 for the parts outside the CDR3, the full variable domain is DGGITQSPKYLFRKEGQNVTLSCEQNLNHDAMYWYRQDPGQGLRLIYYSQIVNDFQKGDIAEGYSVSREKKESFPLTVTSAQKNPTAFYLCASTPSGGLRETQYFGPGTRLLVL.

The genes are TRBV6-1 and TRBJ2-1, with TRBD2 identical over 8 bases. V lost 3 bases, J lost 5 bases, and 3 bases stayed unmatched. Per germline, CDR1 MNHNS and CDR2 SASEGT. The CDR3 is made up of 14 amino acids. In DNA form, the CDR3 reads TGTGCCAGCAGTGACGGGGGGGCACACAATGAGCAGTTCTTC. It encodes CASSDGGAHNEQFF.

The CDR3 DNA sequence: TGTGCCAGCAGCCCAGGGCTGCCGAACACTGAAGCTTTCTTT. Encoded protein: CASSPGLPNTEAFF. The V and J genes are TRBV6-6 and TRBJ1-1, with D perhaps matching TRBD1 (5 bases). Germline CDR1 and CDR2: MNHNY and SVGAGI (reference sequence). V lost 6 bases, J lost 1 base, and 12 bases lay in between. This CDR3 has 14 amino acids.

The chain carries TRBV7-2 and TRBJ2-3; 9 nucleotides agree with TRBD2. With 3 bases clipped from V and 0 bases from J, the junction kept 4 bases outside the gene matches. CDR1 is SGHTA and CDR2 is FQGNSA in the germline V gene. CDR3 size: 16 residues. This CDR3 reads CASSFSSGESTDTQYF. CDR3 sequence (DNA): TGTGCCAGCAGCTTCTCTAGCGGGGAGAGCACAGATACGCAGTATTTT.

The chain uses TRBV11-3 and TRBJ1-3; D remains unclear. The CDR3 covers 15 residues. Trimming shortened V by 1 base and J by 0 bases, and 7 bases separated the two germline ends. The V gene's germline CDR1 is SGHNT and CDR2 YENEEA. CDR3 region: CASSLVVSSGNTIYF. The CDR3 region has the DNA TGTGCCAGCAGCTTAGTGGTGAGCTCTGGAAACACCATATATTTT.

The chain carries TRBV12-2 and TRBJ1-2; the D call of TRBD1 is as the table states it, not checked on the DNA. TRBV12-2 is a pseudogene segment. The CDR3 spans 20 residues. Here the CDR3 DNA reads TGTGCAAGTCGCTTAGGAGGAACGGTTGGGGGCAGGGTAAGACCTTATGGCTACACCTTC. Its protein product is CASRLGGTVGGRVRPYGYTF.

The rearrangement joins TRBV4-2 to TRBJ1-3; D remains unclear. Trimming pared 5 bases from V and 2 bases from J, leaving 10 bases between. Germline CDR1 and CDR2: LGHNA and YNFKEQ. The CDR3 covers 14 residues. CDR3 sequence (DNA): TGTGCCAGCAGCGAGAGGTTCACTGGAAACACCATATATTTT. This codes for CASSERFTGNTIYF.

This chain connects TRBV29-1 to TRBJ2-1; 11 bases match TRBD2. V lost 5 bases and J lost 7; bases outside the gene matches: 10. Germline CDR1 SQVTM, CDR2 ANQGSEA. CDR3 size: 15 residues. The CDR3 DNA follows: TGCAGCGTTTTCAAACCTAGCGGGAGGTATAATGAGCAGTTCTTC. As protein: CSVFKPSGRYNEQFF.